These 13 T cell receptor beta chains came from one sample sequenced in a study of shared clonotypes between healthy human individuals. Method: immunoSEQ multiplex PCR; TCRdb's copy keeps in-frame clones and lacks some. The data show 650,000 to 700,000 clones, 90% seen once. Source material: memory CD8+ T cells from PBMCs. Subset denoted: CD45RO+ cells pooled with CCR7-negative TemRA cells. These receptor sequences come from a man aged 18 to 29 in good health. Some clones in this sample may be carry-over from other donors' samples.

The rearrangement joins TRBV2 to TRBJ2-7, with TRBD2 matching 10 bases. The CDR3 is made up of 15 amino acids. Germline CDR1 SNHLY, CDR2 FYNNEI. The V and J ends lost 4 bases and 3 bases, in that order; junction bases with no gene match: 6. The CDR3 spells CASSGSPSGSYEQYF. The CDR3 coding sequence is TGTGCCAGCAGTGGCTCGCCTAGCGGGAGCTACGAGCAGTACTTC.

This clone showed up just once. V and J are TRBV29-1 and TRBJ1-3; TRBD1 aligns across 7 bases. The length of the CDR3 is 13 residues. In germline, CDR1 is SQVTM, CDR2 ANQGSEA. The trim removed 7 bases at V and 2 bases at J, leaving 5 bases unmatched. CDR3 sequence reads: CSAQGGAGNTIYF. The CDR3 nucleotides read TGCAGCGCGCAGGGGGGAGCTGGAAACACCATATATTTT.

CDR3 amino acids: CASSPAGTGVTEAFF. CDR3 bases: TGTGCCAGCAGCCCGGCCGGGACAGGGGTTACTGAAGCTTTCTTT. The chain recombines TRBV9 with TRBJ1-1, with 10 bases fitting TRBD1. Germline assignment: CDR1 SGDLS and CDR2 YYNGEE. J gave up 5 bases and V 4 bases, and 8 bases lay outside the gene matches. This CDR3 is built from 15 residues.

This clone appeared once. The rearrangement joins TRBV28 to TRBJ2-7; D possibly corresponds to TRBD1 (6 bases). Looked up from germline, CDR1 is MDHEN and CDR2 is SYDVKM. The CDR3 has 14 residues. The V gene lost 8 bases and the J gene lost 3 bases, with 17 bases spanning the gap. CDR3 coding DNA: TGTGCCAGCCGTCATCCGGACAGAGTCTACGAGCAGTACTTC. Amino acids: CASRHPDRVYEQYF.

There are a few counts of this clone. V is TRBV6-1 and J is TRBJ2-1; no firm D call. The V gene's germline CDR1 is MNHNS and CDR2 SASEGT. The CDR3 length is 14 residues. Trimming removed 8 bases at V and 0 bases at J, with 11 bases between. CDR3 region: CASVKSVSYNEQFF. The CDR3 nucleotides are TGTGCCAGCGTAAAGAGTGTCTCCTACAATGAGCAGTTCTTC.

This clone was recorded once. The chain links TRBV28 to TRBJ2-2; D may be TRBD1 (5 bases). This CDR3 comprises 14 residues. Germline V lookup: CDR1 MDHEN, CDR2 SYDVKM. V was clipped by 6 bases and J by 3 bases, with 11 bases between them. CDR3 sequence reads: CASRPDSYTGELFF. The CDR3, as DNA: TGTGCCAGCAGACCCGACAGTTACACCGGGGAGCTGTTTTTT.

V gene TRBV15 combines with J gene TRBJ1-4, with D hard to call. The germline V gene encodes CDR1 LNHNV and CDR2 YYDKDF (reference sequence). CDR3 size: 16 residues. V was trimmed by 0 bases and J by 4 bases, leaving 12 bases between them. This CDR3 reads CATSREMFEVNEKLFF. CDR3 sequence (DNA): TGTGCCACCAGCAGAGAGATGTTCGAGGTTAATGAAAAACTGTTTTTT.

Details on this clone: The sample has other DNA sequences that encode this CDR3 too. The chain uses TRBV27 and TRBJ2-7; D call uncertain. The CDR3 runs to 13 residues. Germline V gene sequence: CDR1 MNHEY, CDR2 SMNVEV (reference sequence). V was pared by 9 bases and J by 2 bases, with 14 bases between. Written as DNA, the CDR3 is TGTGCCAGTACCGGAACTAACCCCTACGAGCAGTACTTC. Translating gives CASTGTNPYEQYF.

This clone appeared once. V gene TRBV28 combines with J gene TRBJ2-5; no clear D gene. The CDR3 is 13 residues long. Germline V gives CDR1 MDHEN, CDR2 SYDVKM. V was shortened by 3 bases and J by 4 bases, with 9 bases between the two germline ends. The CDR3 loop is CASSLPPRETQYF. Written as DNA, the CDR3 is TGTGCCAGCAGTTTGCCCCCGCGAGAGACCCAGTACTTC.

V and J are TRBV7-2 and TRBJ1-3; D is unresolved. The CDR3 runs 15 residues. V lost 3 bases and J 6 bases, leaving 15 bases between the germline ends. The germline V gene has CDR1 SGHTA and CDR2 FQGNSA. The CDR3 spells CASSLGASGVNTIYF. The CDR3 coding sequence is TGTGCCAGCAGCTTGGGAGCCTCTGGAGTAAACACCATATATTTT.

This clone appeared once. CDR3 DNA sequence: TGTGCCAGCAGTGAATCGCAGTGGCCTGGGTATGGCTACACCTTC. As protein: CASSESQWPGYGYTF. The chain carries TRBV6-1 and TRBJ1-2; no clear D gene. Trimming removed 2 bases at V and 5 bases at J, with 15 bases between. CDR3 size: 15 residues. The germline V gene has CDR1 MNHNS and CDR2 SASEGT.

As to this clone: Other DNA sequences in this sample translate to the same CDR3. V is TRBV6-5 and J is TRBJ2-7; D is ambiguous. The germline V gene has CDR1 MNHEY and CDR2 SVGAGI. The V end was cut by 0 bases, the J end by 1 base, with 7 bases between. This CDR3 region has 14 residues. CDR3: CASSYSSGSYEQYF. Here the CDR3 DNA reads TGTGCCAGCAGTTACTCGTCTGGGTCCTACGAGCAGTACTTC.

The CDR3 DNA sequence: TGTGCCAGCAGTTCCCGAGGTAGCGGGCGCACAGATACGCAGTATTTT. Translating gives CASSSRGSGRTDTQYF. The rearrangement uses TRBV27 and TRBJ2-3; 7 bases fit TRBD2. Losses at the gene ends were 4 bases for V and 1 base for J; bases not matched to a gene: 8. The CDR3 runs 16 residues. Germline V gives CDR1 MNHEY, CDR2 SMNVEV (reference sequence).